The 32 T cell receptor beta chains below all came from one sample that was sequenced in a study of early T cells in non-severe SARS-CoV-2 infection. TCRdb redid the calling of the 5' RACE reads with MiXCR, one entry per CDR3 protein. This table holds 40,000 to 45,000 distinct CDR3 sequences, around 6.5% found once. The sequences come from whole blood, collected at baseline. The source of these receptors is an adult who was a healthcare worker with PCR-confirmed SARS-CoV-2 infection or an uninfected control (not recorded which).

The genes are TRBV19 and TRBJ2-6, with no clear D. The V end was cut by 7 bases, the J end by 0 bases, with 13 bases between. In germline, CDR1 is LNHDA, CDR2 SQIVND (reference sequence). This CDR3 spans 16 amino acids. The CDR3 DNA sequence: TGTGCCAGTACCAGAACAGCGTCCTCTGGGGCCAACGTCCTGACTTTC. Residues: CASTRTASSGANVLTF.

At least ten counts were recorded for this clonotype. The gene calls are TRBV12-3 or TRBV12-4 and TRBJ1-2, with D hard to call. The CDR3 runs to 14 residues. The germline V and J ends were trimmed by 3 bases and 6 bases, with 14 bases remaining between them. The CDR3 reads CASSFGGVVNGYTF. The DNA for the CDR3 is TGTGCCAGCAGTTTTGGCGGGGTGGTTAATGGCTACACCTTC.

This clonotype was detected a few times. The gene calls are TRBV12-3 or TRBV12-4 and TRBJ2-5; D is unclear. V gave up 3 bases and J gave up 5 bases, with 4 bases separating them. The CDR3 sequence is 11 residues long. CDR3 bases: TGTGCCAGCAGTTTTGAGGAGACCCAGTACTTC. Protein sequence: CASSFEETQYF.

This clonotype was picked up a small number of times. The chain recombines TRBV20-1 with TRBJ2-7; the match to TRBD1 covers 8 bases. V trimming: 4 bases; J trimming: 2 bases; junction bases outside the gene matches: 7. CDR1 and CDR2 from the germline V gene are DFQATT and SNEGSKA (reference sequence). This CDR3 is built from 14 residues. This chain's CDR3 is CSAKGGRGPYEQYF. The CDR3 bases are TGCAGTGCTAAAGGCGGCAGGGGGCCCTACGAGCAGTACTTC.

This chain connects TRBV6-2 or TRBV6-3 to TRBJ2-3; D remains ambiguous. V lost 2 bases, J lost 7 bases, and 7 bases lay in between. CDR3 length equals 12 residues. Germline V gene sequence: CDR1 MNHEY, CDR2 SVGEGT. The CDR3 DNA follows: TGTGCCAGCAGTTACGGCTCCCATACGCAGTATTTT. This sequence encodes CASSYGSHTQYF.

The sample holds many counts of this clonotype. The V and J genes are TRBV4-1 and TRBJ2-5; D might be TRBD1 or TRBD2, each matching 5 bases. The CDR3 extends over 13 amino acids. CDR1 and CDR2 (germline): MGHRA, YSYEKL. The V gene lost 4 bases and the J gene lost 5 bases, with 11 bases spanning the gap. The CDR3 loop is CASSLRDRETQYF. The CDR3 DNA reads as TGCGCCAGCAGCCTACGGGACCGGGAGACCCAGTACTTC.

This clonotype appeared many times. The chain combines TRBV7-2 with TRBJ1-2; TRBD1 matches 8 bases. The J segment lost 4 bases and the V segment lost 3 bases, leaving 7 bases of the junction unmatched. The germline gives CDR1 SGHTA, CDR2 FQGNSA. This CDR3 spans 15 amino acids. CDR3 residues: CASSFLTGEPYGYTF. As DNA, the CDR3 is TGTGCCAGCAGCTTTTTGACAGGGGAACCCTATGGCTACACCTTC.

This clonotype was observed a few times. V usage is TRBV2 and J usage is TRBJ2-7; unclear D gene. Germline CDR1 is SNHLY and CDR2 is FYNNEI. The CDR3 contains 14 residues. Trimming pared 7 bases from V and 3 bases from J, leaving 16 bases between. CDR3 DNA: TGTGCCAGCAAGAGCGACACAAAGAACTACGAGCAGTACTTC. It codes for CASKSDTKNYEQYF.

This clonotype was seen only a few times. CDR3 residues: CSAPLQTGFNYGYTF. The CDR3 region has the DNA TGCAGTGCTCCCCTCCAGACAGGATTTAACTATGGCTACACCTTC. The V call is TRBV20-1, the J call TRBJ1-2; D is possibly TRBD1 (6 bases). Trimming took 5 bases from V and 1 from J, leaving 17 bases between them. Germline CDR1 and CDR2: DFQATT and SNEGSKA (reference sequence). The CDR3 length is 15 residues.

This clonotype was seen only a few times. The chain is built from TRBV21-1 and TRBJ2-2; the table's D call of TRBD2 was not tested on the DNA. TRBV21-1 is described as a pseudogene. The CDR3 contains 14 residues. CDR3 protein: CASDQREGTGELFF. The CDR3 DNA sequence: TGTGCCAGCGACCAGCGGGAGGGTACCGGGGAGCTGTTTTTT.

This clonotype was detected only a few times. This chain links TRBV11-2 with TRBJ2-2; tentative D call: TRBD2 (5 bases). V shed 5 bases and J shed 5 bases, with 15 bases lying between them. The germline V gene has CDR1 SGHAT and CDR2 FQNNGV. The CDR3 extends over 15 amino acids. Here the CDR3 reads CASSTGHRRTGELFF. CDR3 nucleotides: TGTGCCAGCAGCACCGGCCATCGGAGGACCGGGGAGCTGTTTTTT.

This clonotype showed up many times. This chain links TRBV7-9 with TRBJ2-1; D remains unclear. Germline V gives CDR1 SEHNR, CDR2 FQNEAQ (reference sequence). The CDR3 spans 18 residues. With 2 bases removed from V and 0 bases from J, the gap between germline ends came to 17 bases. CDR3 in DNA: TGTGCCAGCAGCTTAAAAAGGTGGACCCATAGCTCCTACAATGAGCAGTTCTTC. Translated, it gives CASSLKRWTHSSYNEQFF.

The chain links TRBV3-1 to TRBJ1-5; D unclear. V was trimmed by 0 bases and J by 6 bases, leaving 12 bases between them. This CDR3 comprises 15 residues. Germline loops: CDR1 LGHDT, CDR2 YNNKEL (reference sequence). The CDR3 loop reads CASSQEGPGSQPQHF. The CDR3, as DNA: TGTGCCAGCAGCCAAGAGGGTCCAGGTAGTCAGCCCCAGCATTTT.

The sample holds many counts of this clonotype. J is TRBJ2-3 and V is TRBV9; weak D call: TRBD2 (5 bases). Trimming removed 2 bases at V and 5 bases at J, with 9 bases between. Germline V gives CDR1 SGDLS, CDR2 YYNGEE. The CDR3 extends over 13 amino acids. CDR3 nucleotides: TGTGCCAGCAGCGTGGCGGGTAAAGATACGCAGTATTTT. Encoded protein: CASSVAGKDTQYF.

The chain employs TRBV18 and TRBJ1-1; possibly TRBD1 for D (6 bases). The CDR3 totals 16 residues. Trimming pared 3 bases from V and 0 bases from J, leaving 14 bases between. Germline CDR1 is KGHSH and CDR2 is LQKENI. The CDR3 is CASSPPGVKMNTEAFF. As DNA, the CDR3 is TGTGCCAGCTCACCGCCAGGGGTGAAAATGAACACTGAAGCTTTCTTT.

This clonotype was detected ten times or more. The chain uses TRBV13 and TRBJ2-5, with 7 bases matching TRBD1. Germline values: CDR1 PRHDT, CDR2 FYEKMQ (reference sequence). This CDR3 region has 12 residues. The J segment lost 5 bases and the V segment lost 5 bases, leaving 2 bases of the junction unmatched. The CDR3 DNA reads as TGTGCCAGCAGCACAGGGGTGGAGACCCAGTACTTC. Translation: CASSTGVETQYF.

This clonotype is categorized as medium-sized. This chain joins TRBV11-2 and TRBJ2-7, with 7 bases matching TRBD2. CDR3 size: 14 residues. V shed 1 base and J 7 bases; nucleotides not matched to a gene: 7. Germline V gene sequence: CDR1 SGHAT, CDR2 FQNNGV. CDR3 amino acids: CASSLATPGLEQYF. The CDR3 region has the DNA TGTGCCAGCAGCTTAGCTACCCCGGGACTAGAGCAGTACTTC. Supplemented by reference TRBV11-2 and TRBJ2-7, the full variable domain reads EAGVAQSPRYKIIEKRQSVAFWCNPISGHATLYWYQQILGQGPKLLIQFQNNGVVDDSQLPKDRFSAERLKGVDSTLKIQPAKLEDSAVYLCASSLATPGLEQYFGPGTRLTVT.

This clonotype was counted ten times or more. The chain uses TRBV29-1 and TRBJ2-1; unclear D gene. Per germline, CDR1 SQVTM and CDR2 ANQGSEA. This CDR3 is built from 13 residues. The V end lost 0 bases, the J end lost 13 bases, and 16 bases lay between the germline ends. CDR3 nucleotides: TGCAGCGTTGAAGAGCCCAATACGCGGAGACAGTTCTTC. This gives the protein CSVEEPNTRRQFF.

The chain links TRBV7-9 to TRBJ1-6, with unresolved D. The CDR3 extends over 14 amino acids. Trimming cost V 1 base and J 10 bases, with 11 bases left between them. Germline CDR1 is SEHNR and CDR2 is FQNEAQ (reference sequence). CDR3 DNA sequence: TGTGCCAGCAGCTTAGAGGGTATCGGGTCACCCCTCCACTTT. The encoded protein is CASSLEGIGSPLHF. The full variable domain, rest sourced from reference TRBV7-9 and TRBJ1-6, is DTGVSQNPRHKITKRGQNVTFRCDPISEHNRLYWYRQTLGQGPEFLTYFQNEAQLEKSRLLSDRFSAERPKGSFSTLEIQRTEQGDSAMYLCASSLEGIGSPLHFGNGTRLTVT.

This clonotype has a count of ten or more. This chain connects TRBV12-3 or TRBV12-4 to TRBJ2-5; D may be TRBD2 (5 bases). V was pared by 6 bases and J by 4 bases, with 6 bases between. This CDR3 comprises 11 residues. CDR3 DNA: TGTGCCAGCAGAGGAGGAGAGACCCAGTACTTC. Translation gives CASRGGETQYF.

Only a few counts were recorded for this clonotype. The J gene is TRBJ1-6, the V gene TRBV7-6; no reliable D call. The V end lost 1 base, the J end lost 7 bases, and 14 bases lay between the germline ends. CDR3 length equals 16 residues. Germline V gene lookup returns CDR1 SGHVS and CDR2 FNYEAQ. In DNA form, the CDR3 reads TGTGCCAGCAGCTTAGTGGCAGGTTTGGGGAATTCACCCCTCCACTTT. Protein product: CASSLVAGLGNSPLHF. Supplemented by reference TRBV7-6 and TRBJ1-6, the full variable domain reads GAGVSQSPRYKVTKRGQDVALRCDPISGHVSLYWYRQALGQGPEFLTYFNYEAQQDKSGLPNDRFSAERPEGSISTLTIQRTEQRDSAMYRCASSLVAGLGNSPLHFGNGTRLTVT.

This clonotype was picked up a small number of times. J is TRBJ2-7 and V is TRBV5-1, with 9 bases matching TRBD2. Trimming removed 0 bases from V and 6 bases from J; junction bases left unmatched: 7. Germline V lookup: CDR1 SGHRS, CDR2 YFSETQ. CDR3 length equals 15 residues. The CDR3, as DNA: TGCGCCAGCAGCTTGGGTCTAGCGGGAAGGCCCGAGCAGTACTTC. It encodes CASSLGLAGRPEQYF.

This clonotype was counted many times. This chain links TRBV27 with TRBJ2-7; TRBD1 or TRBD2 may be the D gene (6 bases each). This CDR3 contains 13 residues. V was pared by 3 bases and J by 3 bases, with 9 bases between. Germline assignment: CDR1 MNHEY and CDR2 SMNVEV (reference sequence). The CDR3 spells CASSFGGVYEQYF. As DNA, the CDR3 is TGTGCCAGCAGTTTCGGGGGCGTCTACGAGCAGTACTTC.

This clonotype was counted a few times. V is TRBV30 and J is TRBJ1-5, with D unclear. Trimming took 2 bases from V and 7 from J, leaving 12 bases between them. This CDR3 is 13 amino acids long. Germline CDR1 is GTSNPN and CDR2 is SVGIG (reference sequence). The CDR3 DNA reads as TGTGCCTGGAGTTACCGCTCTGGGCAGCCCCAGCATTTT. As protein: CAWSYRSGQPQHF.

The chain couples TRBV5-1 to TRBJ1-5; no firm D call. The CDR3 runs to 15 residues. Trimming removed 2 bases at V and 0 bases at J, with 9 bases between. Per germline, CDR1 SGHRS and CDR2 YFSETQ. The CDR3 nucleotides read TGCGCCAGCAGCTTTGACGGCTATAGCAATCAGCCCCAGCATTTT. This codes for CASSFDGYSNQPQHF. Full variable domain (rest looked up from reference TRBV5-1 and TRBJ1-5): KAGVTQTPRYLIKTRGQQVTLSCSPISGHRSVSWYQQTPGQGLQFLFEYFSETQRNKGNFPGRFSGRQFSNSRSEMNVSTLELGDSALYLCASSFDGYSNQPQHFGDGTRLSIL.

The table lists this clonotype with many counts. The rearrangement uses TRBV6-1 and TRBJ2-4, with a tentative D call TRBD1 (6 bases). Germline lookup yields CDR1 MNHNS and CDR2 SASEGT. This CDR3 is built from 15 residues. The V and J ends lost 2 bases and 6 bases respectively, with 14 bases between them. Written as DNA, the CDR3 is TGTGCCAGCAGTGAAAGGGCCAGGGGAGCAAACATTCAGTACTTC. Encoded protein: CASSERARGANIQYF.

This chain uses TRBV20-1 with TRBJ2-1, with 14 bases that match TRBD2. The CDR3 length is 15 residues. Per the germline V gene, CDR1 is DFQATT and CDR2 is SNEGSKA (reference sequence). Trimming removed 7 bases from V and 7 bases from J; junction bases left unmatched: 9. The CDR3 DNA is TGCAGTGTAGCGGGGACTAGCGGGAGCGGGAATGAGCAGTTCTTC. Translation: CSVAGTSGSGNEQFF.

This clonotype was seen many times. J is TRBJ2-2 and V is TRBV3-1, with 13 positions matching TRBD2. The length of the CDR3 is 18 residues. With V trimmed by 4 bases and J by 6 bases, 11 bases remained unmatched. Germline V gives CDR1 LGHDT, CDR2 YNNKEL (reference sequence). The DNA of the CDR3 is TGTGCCAGCAGCCCATATCTGACTAGCGGGGGGCACGCCGGGGAGCTGTTTTTT. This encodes CASSPYLTSGGHAGELFF.

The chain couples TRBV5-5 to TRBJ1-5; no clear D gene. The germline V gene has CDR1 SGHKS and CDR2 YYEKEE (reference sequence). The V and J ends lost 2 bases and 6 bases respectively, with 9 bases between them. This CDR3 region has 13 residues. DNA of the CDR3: TGTGCCAGCAGCTTAGGGCAAGCTCAGCCCCAGCATTTT. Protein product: CASSLGQAQPQHF.

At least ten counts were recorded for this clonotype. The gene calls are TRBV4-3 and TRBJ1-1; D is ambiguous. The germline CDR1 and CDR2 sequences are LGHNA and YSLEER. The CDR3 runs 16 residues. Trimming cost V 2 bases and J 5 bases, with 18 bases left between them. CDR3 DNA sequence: TGCGCCAGCAGCCAAAAGCCGACGTCGCTTCTTACTGAAGCTTTCTTT. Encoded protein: CASSQKPTSLLTEAFF.

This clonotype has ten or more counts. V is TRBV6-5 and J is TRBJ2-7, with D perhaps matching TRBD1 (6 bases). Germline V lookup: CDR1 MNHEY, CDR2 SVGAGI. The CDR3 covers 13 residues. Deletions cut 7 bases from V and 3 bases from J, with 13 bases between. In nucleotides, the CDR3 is TGTGCCAGCAATGGACAGAAAGTCTACGAGCAGTACTTC. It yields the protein CASNGQKVYEQYF.

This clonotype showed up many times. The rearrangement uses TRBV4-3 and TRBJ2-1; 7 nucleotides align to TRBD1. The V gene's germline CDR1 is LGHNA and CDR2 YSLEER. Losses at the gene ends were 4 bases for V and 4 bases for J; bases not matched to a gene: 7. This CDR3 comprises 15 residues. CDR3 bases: TGCGCCAGCAGCCCCTCCTCACAGGGGTACAATGAGCAGTTCTTC. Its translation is CASSPSSQGYNEQFF.